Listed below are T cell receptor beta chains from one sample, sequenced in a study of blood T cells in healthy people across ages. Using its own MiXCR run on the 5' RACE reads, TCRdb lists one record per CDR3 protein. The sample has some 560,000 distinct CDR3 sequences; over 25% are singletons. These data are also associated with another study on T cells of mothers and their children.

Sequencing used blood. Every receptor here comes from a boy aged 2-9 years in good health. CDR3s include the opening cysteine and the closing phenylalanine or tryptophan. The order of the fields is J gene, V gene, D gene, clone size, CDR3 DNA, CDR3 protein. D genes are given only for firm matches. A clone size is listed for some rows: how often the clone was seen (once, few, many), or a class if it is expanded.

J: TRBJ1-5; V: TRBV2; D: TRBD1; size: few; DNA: TGTGCCAGCAGGGAGACAGGGGGGAGCAATCAGCCCCAGCATTTT; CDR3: CASRETGGSNQPQHF
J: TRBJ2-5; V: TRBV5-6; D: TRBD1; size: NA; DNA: TGTGCCAGCAGCTTGGGTGACAGGGGGGAAGAGACCCAGTACTTC; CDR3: CASSLGDRGEETQYF
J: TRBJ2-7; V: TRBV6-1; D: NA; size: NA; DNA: TGTGCCAGCAGTGAAGGAACCCTCCGGGAGCAGTACTTC; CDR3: CASSEGTLREQYF
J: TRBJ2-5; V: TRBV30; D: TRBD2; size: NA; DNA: TGTGCCTGGAGTCTCTTCACCGGGACTAGCGGGGGGCGACGGGAGACCCAGTACTTC; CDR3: CAWSLFTGTSGGRRETQYF
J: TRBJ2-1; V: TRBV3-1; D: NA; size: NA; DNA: TGTGCCAGCAGCCAAGATTTGGGGGGGCGTGGGTTCTTC; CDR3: CASSQDLGGRGFF
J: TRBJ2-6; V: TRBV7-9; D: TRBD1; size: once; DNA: TGTGCCAGCAGCCAGAGCCGAACAGGGGCTGGGGCCAACGTCCTGACTTTC; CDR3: CASSQSRTGAGANVLTF
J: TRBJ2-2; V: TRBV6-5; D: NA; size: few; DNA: TGTGCCAGCAGTTATTTGCGGCAGGAGACCGGGGAGCTGCTTTTT; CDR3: CASSYLRQETGELLF
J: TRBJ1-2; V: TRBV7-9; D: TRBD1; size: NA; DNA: TGTGCCAGCAGCCCCTTGCCCGGGACAGCCTATGGCTACACCTTC; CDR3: CASSPLPGTAYGYTF
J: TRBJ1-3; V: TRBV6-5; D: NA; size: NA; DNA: TGTGCCAGCAGGTCCCTAGGCGGAAACACCATATATTTT; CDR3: CASRSLGGNTIYF
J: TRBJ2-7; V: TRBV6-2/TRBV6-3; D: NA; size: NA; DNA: TGTGCCAGCAATTCCGGGGAGCAGTACTTC; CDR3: CASNSGEQYF
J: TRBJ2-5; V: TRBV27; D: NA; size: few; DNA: TGTGCCAGCAGTTTCACCTTTCCCGGGAGCAGTGGAGAGACCCAGTACTTC; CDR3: CASSFTFPGSSGETQYF
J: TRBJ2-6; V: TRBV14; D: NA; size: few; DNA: TGTGCCAGCAGCCGAACCAGGGGGAGGCTCTCTGGGGCCAACGTCCTGACTTTC; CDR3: CASSRTRGRLSGANVLTF
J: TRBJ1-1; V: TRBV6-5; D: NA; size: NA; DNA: TGTGCCACTGTCGGGGGCTCAGGCCGAGAAGCTTTCTTT; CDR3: CATVGGSGREAFF
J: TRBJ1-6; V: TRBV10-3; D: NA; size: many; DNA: TGTGCCATCAGGGGGGGTTTAGAGAATAATTCACCCCTCCACTTT; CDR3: CAIRGGLENNSPLHF
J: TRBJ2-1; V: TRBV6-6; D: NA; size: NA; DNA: TGTGCCAGCAGTTACTTGGGGGCACAGCTCGGCAATGAGCAGTTCTTC; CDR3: CASSYLGAQLGNEQFF
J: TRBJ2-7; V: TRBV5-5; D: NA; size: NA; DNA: TGTGCCAGCAGTAGACAAGGGGCCTGGGGCTCCTACGAGCAGTACTTC; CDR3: CASSRQGAWGSYEQYF
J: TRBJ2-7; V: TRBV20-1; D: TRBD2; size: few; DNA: TGCAGTGGCGGGACTACCACCTACGAGCAGTACTTC; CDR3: CSGGTTTYEQYF
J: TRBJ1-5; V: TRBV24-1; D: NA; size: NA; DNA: TGTGCCACCAGTGATTGGTCGAGTAATCAGCCCCAGCATTTT; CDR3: CATSDWSSNQPQHF
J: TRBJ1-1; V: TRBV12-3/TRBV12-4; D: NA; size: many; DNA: TGTGCCAGCAGTCTCGGGGTCACTGAAGCTTTCTTT; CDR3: CASSLGVTEAFF
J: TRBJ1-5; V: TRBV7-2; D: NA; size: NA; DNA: TGTGCCAGCAGCTTAGAGGGTGGTGTTGGACAGCCCCAGCATTTT; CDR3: CASSLEGGVGQPQHF
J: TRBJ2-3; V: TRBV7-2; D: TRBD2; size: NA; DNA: TGTGCCAGCGTAGAGCGGGAGACAGATACGCAGTATTTT; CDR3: CASVERETDTQYF
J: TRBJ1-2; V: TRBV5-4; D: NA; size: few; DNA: TGTGCCAGCAGCTCGGGACGCTTCTATGGCTACACCTTC; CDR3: CASSSGRFYGYTF
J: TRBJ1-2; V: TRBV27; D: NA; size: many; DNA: TGTGCCAGCAGTCCGGACATCGGGCGAGACTATGGCTACACCTTC; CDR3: CASSPDIGRDYGYTF
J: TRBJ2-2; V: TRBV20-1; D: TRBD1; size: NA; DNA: TGCAGTGCTAGAATATTCGGGACAGCGAACACCGGGGAGCTGTTTTTT; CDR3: CSARIFGTANTGELFF
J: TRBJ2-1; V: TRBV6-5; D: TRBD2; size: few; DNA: TGTGCCAGCCGACTAGCCAGCTCCTACAATGAGCAGTTCTTC; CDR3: CASRLASSYNEQFF
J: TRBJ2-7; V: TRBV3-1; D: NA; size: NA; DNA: TGTGCCAGCAGCCAAGCGGATGGGACATGGTACTTC; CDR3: CASSQADGTWYF
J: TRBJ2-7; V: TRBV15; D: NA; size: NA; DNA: TGTGCCACCAGCAGAGATTTGGGGACCTCCTACGAGCAGTACTTC; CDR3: CATSRDLGTSYEQYF
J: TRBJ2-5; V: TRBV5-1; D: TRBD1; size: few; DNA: TGCGCCAGCAGCTTGGTTTTGGCCAGGGGGTACGAGACCCAGTACTTC; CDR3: CASSLVLARGYETQYF
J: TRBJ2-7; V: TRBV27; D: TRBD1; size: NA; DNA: TGTGCCAGCAGTCCCTGGACAGGGATGGGCGAGCAGTACTTC; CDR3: CASSPWTGMGEQYF
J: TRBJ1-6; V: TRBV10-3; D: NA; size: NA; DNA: TGTGCCATCAGTCGGACAGAAAGCTCCTATAATTCACCCCTCCACTTT; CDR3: CAISRTESSYNSPLHF
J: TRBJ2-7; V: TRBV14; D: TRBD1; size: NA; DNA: TGTGCCAGCAGCCGGGGAAACCGACAGGGTTCCTACGAGCAGTACTTC; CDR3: CASSRGNRQGSYEQYF
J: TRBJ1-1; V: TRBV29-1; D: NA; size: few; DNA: TGCAGCGTTGAGTGGGGTATGAACACTGAAGCTTTCTTT; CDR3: CSVEWGMNTEAFF
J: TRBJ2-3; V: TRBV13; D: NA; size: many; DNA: TGTGCCAGCAGCTTAAGGGGGTCCACAGATACGCAGTATTTT; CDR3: CASSLRGSTDTQYF
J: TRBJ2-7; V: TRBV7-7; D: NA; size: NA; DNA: TGTGCTAGCAGCCCAACCCCCGGATTTTCCGAGCAGTACTTC; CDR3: CASSPTPGFSEQYF
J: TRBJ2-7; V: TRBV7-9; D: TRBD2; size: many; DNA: TGTGCCAGCAGCTCAACCGGGACTAGCTCCAACGAGCAGTACTTC; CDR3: CASSSTGTSSNEQYF
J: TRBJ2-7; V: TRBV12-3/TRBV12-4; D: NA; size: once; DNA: TGTGCCAGCACCCCGGGCCCAGTGAAGGGCTCCTACGAGCAGTACTTC; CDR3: CASTPGPVKGSYEQYF
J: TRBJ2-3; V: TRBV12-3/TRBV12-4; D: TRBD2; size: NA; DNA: TGTGCCAGCAGTTTAGACACTAGCGACAGCACAGATACGCAATATTTT; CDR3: CASSLDTSDSTDTQYF
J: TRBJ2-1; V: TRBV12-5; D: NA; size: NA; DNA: TGTGCTAGTGGTTCCCCGGAATTTCTTCCCAATTATGAGCAGTTCTTC; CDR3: CASGSPEFLPNYEQFF
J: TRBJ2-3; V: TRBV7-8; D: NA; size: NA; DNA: TGTGCCAGCAGCTTAACTTGGGTTAGCCGCACAGATACGCAGTATTTT; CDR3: CASSLTWVSRTDTQYF
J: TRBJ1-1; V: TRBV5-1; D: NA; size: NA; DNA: TGCGCCAGCAGTTTCCAAGGACCGGAGAACACTGAAGCTTTCTTT; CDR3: CASSFQGPENTEAFF
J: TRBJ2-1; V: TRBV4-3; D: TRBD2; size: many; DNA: TGCGCCAGCAGCCAAGATGGGACTAGCGGGTACAATGAGCAGTTCTTC; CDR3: CASSQDGTSGYNEQFF
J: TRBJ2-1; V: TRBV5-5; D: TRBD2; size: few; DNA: TGTGCCAGCAGCTTCTTCGGGACTAGCGGAACCGAGCCGTTCTTC; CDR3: CASSFFGTSGTEPFF
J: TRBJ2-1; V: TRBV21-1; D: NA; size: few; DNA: TGTGCCAGCAGCACCGGCATACCAGTCTATCCCTACAATGAGCAGTTCTTC; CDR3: CASSTGIPVYPYNEQFF
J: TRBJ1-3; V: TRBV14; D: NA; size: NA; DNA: TGTGCCAGCAGCCAAGGAGTCCGACCCTCTGGAAACACCATATATTTT; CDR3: CASSQGVRPSGNTIYF
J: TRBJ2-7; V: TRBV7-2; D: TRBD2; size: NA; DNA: TGTGCCAGCAGCTTAGCGGCCCTAGCGGGAGGCGAGCAGTACTTC; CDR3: CASSLAALAGGEQYF
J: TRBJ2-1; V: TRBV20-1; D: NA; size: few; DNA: TGCAGTGCTTTAGACGGTCCTAGCAGGAATGAGCAGTTCTTC; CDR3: CSALDGPSRNEQFF
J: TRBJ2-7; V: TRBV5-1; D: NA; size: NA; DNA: TGCGCCAGCAGGGCACTAGACCGCTTCTCCTACGAGCAGTACTTC; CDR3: CASRALDRFSYEQYF
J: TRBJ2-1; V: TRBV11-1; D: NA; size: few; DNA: TGTGCCAGCAGCTTTTTATCTGGGGCGCACAATGAGCAGTTCTTC; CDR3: CASSFLSGAHNEQFF
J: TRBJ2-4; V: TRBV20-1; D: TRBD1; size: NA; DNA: TGCAGTGCTAGAGATTGGACAGGACAGGAGGCCAAAAACATTCAGTACTTC; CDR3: CSARDWTGQEAKNIQYF
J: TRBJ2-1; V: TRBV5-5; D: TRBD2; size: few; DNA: TGTGCCAGCAGCTTGGAGCGGGGGGATAATGAGCAGTTCTTC; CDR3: CASSLERGDNEQFF
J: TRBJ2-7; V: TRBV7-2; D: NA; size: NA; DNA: TGTGCCAGCAGCTTGGGCAGTGAGTCCTACGAGCAGTACTTC; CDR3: CASSLGSESYEQYF
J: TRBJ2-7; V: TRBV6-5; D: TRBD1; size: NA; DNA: TGTGCCAGCAGTTACCCGCGATATCGGGACAGGGACTACGAGCAGTACTTC; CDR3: CASSYPRYRDRDYEQYF
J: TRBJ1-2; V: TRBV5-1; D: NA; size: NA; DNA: TGCGCCAGCAGCTCCTTGACCTCCTATGGCTACACCTTC; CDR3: CASSSLTSYGYTF